This T cell receptor beta chain was captured in a study of control samples from healthy donors and cancer patients. The CDR3 has 14 residues. From germline, CDR1 is LNHDA and CDR2 SQIVND (reference sequence). The V end lost 5 bases, the J end lost 2 bases, and 7 bases lay between the germline ends. The data were produced by immunoSEQ multiplex PCR, yet TCRdb's version contains in-frame clones alone and is incomplete. The sample shows some 130,000 clones, 80% to 95% of them seen only once. The specimen sequenced was blood. This TCR was sampled from a young man in good health. The V and J genes are TRBV19 and TRBJ2-6; D gene uncertain. The CDR3 DNA reads as TGTGCCAGTAGTCGCTCAGCTGGGGCCAACGTCCTGACTTTC. It yields the protein CASSRSAGANVLTF.